This T cell receptor (beta chain) is drawn from a study of control samples from healthy donors and cancer patients. Some clones are missing from TCRdb's copy, which holds only in-frame ones; the method was immunoSEQ multiplex PCR. The sample holds tens of thousands of clones, approximately 93% seen once. This clone was detected once. Per the germline V gene, CDR1 is SGHRS and CDR2 is YFSETQ. V gave up 1 base and J gave up 0 bases, with 11 bases separating them. This CDR3 is 16 amino acids long. The sample taken for sequencing was PBMCs. This TCR was recovered from a woman aged 35 to 49 with lung cancer. The chain has TRBV5-1 and TRBJ2-4; D is uncertain. This CDR3 reads CASSLSVDPAKNIQYF. The CDR3 DNA reads TGCGCCAGCAGCTTGTCGGTAGACCCAGCCAAAAACATTCAGTACTTC.